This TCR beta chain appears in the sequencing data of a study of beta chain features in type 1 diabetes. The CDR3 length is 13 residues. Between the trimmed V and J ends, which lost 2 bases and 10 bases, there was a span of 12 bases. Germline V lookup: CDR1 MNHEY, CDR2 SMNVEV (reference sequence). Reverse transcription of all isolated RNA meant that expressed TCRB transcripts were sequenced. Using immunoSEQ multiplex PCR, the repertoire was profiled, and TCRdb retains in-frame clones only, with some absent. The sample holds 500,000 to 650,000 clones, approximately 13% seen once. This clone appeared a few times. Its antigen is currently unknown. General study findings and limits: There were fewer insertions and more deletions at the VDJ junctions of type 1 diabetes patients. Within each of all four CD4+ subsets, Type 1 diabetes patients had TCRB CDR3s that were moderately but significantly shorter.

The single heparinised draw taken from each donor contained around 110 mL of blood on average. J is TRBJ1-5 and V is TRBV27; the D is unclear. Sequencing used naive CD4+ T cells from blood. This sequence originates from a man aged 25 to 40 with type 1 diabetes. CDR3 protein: CASSLTDDEPQHF. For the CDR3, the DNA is TGTGCCAGCAGTTTAACCGACGATGAACCCCAGCATTTT.